A selection of T cell receptor beta chains follows, all from one sample in a study of blood T cell repertoires in COVID-19. Assay: immunoSEQ multiplex PCR; the TCRdb copy retains only in-frame clones and omits some. The table shows about 250,000 clones, with roughly 83% occurring only once. Sequenced sample: peripheral blood. These TCRs come from an older man with acute or convalescent COVID-19. The CDR3 runs from the conserved cysteine through the conserved F or W.

v_call	cdr3_aa
TRBV6-5	CASSPDRGSSPLHF
TRBV7-2	CASSPDRNYGYTF
TRBV9	CASSPLTGELFF
TRBV6-5	CASTLSTGLNTEAFF
TRBV28	CASSLDRAKNIQYF
TRBV18	CASSPGRVSNQPQHF
TRBV6-5	CASRVGTGSSPLHF
TRBV5-8	CASSGSGQSTRGTGELFF
TRBV7-3	CASSPGQHDKAFF
TRBV10-3	CAIMPTMNTEAFF
TRBV5-1	CASRFATGQGASTSGYTF
TRBV2	CASSVLGQSYNEQFF
TRBV24-1	CATSDPHGGSYNEQFF
TRBV5-6	CASSFGTGGADTQYF
TRBV18	CASSLLGRGENNSPLHF
TRBV5-1	CASGTSGRYEQYF
TRBV6-1	CASSESLGSPRIAGGEQFF
TRBV9	CASSVGSLAYTGELFF
TRBV14	CASSQAYDRELIVRAGNTIYF
TRBV15	CATSRDQEGYEQYF
TRBV18	CASSPQAGIGANVLTF
TRBV5-1	CASRITGNPTDTQYF
TRBV6-5	CASSRRPLGDEQYF
TRBV18	CASSPPKGLAGGTTDTQYF
TRBV7-2	CASRRQGYGYTF
TRBV7-2	CASSLGQSKAYGYTF
TRBV5-1	CASSSRRSSGSGNEQYF
TRBV10-3	CAISESGHKDTQYF
TRBV12-3/TRBV12-4	CASSTGSSYEQYF
TRBV18	CASSPDNFGSGNTIYF
TRBV6-4	CASSDTTSGRRYNEQFF
TRBV5-1	CASSLWGGHGNTIYF
TRBV24-1	CATSDQLNQPQHF
TRBV3-1/TRBV3-2	CASSRSWDTQYF
TRBV2	CASRAGQLPNYGYTF
TRBV18	CASSPTGGWDQPQHF
TRBV2	CASTSGSNTGELFF
TRBV7-3	CASSPTGRVNEKLFF